Listed below are T cell receptor beta chains from one sample, sequenced in a study of blood T cell repertoires in COVID-19. Profiling relied on immunoSEQ multiplex PCR, and the TCRdb table lists in-frame clones only, not all of them. The sample includes 270,000 or so clones, approximately 86% of them seen just once. Sequencing was carried out using peripheral blood. These receptors all come from a middle-aged man with active or convalescent COVID-19. Each CDR3 is given with its conserved first and last residue. A D gene is named only where the DNA matches it firmly. Size is stated for part of the rows, as once, few or many counts, or as a class when the clone is expanded.

d_call clone_size j_call v_call cdr3_nt cdr3_aa
NA few TRBJ2-7 TRBV2 TGTGCCCAGCGGACGGTAGCCTACGAGCAGTACTTC CAQRTVAYEQYF
TRBD1 NA TRBJ1-2 TRBV19 TGTGCCAGTAGAAGGGACAGCGTTCCATTCTATGGCTACACCTTC CASRRDSVPFYGYTF
TRBD1 few TRBJ1-4 TRBV4-1 TGCGCCAGCAGCGCGACAGGGGGCGAAAAACTGTTTTTT CASSATGGEKLFF
TRBD1 NA TRBJ1-5 TRBV5-6 TGTGCCAGCAGCCTGACAGGGGGACATCAGCCCCAGCATTTT CASSLTGGHQPQHF
TRBD2 NA TRBJ2-5 TRBV15 TGTGCCACCAGCAGCACCGGGAGGCCAGAGGAGACCCAGTACTTC CATSSTGRPEETQYF
NA NA TRBJ1-1 TRBV11-2 TGTGCCAGCAGCTTGCAATCGCCAGGGTGGGGCACTGAAGCTTTCTTT CASSLQSPGWGTEAFF
TRBD2 NA TRBJ2-7 TRBV4-1 TGCGCCAGCAGCCAAGGCTCTAGCGGGGTCTTGGGCGAGCAGTACTTC CASSQGSSGVLGEQYF
NA NA TRBJ2-5 TRBV6-2/TRBV6-3 TGTGCCAGCAGTTATATGGCGGGGGAGACCCAGTACTTC CASSYMAGETQYF
TRBD1 once TRBJ1-6 TRBV19 TGTGCCAGTAGTATACCCCCGCGGACAGGGTATAATTCACCCCTCCACTTT CASSIPPRTGYNSPLHF
TRBD1 once TRBJ2-2 TRBV4-1 TGCGCCAGCACCCCGGGACAGGGCGCCACCGGGGAGCTGTTTTTT CASTPGQGATGELFF
NA NA TRBJ2-7 TRBV4-1 TGCGCCAGCAGCCAAACAGCCTACGAGCAGTACTTC CASSQTAYEQYF
TRBD1 NA TRBJ1-6 TRBV2 TGTGCCAGCAGTCTCCAAGGGGGCGGGCATAATTCACCCCTCCACTTT CASSLQGGGHNSPLHF
NA few TRBJ1-5 TRBV10-2 TGCGCCAGCAGTGAAGGGGGAAGACCAAATCAGCCCCAGCATTTT CASSEGGRPNQPQHF
TRBD2 NA TRBJ2-5 TRBV4-1 TGCGCCAGCAGCCAAGATCCGGCTAGCGGGGGCCTTGGAACCCAGTACTTC CASSQDPASGGLGTQYF
NA NA TRBJ2-7 TRBV20-1 TGCAGTGTACTGGTGGGAGCGGAGCAGTACTTC CSVLVGAEQYF
NA NA TRBJ2-3 TRBV6-6 TGTGCCACTATGTTGGGCGCCCCGGCTGATACGCAGTATTTT CATMLGAPADTQYF
NA NA TRBJ2-5 TRBV11-2 TGTGCCAGCAGCTTAGATGACCTCCTAGAAGCCCAGTACTTC CASSLDDLLEAQYF
NA NA TRBJ2-7 TRBV24-1 TGTGCCACCAGCCTACAGGGTAACGAGCAGTACTTC CATSLQGNEQYF
NA once TRBJ1-3 TRBV10-3 TGTGCCATCAGTACAGGGTCCTCTGGAAACACCATATATTTT CAISTGSSGNTIYF
TRBD1 NA TRBJ2-1 TRBV5-4 TGTGCCAGCAGCGCGCCCCAGGGGGCTACCTACAATGAGCAGTTCTTC CASSAPQGATYNEQFF
TRBD2 NA TRBJ2-1 TRBV7-6 TGTGCCAGCAGCTTAGCGGCTAGCGGGAACTCCTACAATGAGCAGTTCTTC CASSLAASGNSYNEQFF
NA NA TRBJ1-4 TRBV5-6 TGTGCCAGCAGCTTGGAGCGGGGGGCAGGGAACATTGAAAAACTGTTTTTT CASSLERGAGNIEKLFF
NA few TRBJ1-1 TRBV24-1 TGTGCCACCCGACAGAACCTCAACACTGAAGCTTTCTTT CATRQNLNTEAFF
NA once TRBJ1-1 TRBV6-6 TGTGCCAGCGACCCAGGGGCGAACACTGAAGCTTTCTTT CASDPGANTEAFF